This TCR beta chain came from a study of blood T cells in healthy people across ages. V gave up 4 bases and J gave up 5 bases, with 14 bases separating them. The CDR3 extends over 15 amino acids. Per germline, CDR1 SEHNR and CDR2 FQNEAQ (reference sequence). Sample-barcoded 5' priming and a J-beta primer mix drove a second PCR of about 7 to 12 cycles. TCRdb redid the calling of the 5' RACE reads with MiXCR, one entry per CDR3 protein. Found here are 1.4 million to 1.5 million distinct CDR3 sequences, around 39% of them singletons; the top ten hold under 8%. The sequence was collected from a woman aged 18-29 years in good health. Sequenced: blood. V and J are TRBV7-9 and TRBJ2-2; D may match TRBD1 or TRBD2 (5 bases each). As DNA, the CDR3 is TGTGCCAGCAGCTCAAGGGAGAGGGGAACCGGGGAGCTGTTTTTT. Its protein product is CASSSRERGTGELFF.